This entry lists 9 T cell receptor beta chains sequenced from one sample in a study of blood T cell repertoires in COVID-19. Repertoires were generated with immunoSEQ multiplex PCR, while TCRdb's copy carries only in-frame clones and drops some. The top ten clones hold 35% to 40% of a sample with about 130,000 clones, around three quarters of them seen once. Sequencing input: peripheral blood. The receptor set was obtained from a man aged 35 to 55 with active or convalescent COVID-19.

The count of this clone is one. This CDR3 is CASSQAGQGGDEQFF. The CDR3 nucleotides are TGCGCCAGCAGCCAAGCCGGACAGGGTGGGGATGAGCAGTTCTTC. V is TRBV4-1 and J is TRBJ2-1; 8 positions match TRBD1. Germline V gene data show CDR1 as MGHRA and CDR2 as YSYEKL. CDR3 size: 15 residues. Losses at the gene ends were 1 base for V and 8 bases for J; bases not matched to a gene: 7.

V usage is TRBV6-5 and J usage is TRBJ1-2, with 12 bases that match TRBD1. This CDR3 has 14 amino acids. Per the germline V gene, CDR1 is MNHEY and CDR2 is SVGAGI. V shed 5 bases, J shed 8 bases, and the junction held 6 bases outside the gene matches. In DNA form, the CDR3 reads TGTGCCAGCAGTAGGGACAGGGGGCCGGACGGCTACACCTTC. Residues: CASSRDRGPDGYTF.

V and J are TRBV28 and TRBJ1-2, with TRBD1 identical over 9 bases. CDR1 and CDR2 (germline): MDHEN, SYDVKM. The V segment lost 5 bases and the J segment 3 bases; nucleotides outside the gene matches: 13. The length of the CDR3 is 17 residues. The CDR3 nucleotides read TGTGCCAGCAGTCCCCTCGGACAGGGGCCGGGGGACTATGGCTACACCTTC. Protein product: CASSPLGQGPGDYGYTF.

The V call is TRBV5-4, the J call TRBJ1-3; 12 bases line up with TRBD1. This CDR3 comprises 19 residues. Germline CDR1 is SGHNT and CDR2 is YYREEE (reference sequence). V dropped 3 bases and J dropped 0; count of bases not matched to a gene: 10. Here the CDR3 DNA reads TGTGCCAGCAGCTCACCCGGGACAGGGGGCCCGTTCTCTGGAAACACCATATATTTT. Its translation is CASSSPGTGGPFSGNTIYF.

The chain couples TRBV9 to TRBJ2-2, with 11 bases fitting TRBD2. Looked up from germline, CDR1 is SGDLS and CDR2 is YYNGEE. J gave up 5 bases and V 4 bases, and 10 bases lay outside the gene matches. The CDR3 is 17 amino acids. The chain's CDR3 is CASSHTSGGTRTGELFF. The CDR3 nucleotides are TGTGCCAGCAGCCATACTAGCGGGGGTACTAGGACCGGGGAGCTGTTTTTT. Looking up the rest from reference TRBV9 and TRBJ2-2 gives the full variable domain: DSGVTQTPKHLITATGQRVTLRCSPRSGDLSVYWYQQSLDQGLQFLIQYYNGEERAKGNILERFSAQQFPDLHSELNLSSLELGDSALYFCASSHTSGGTRTGELFFGEGSRLTVL.

This clone was seen just once. The J gene is TRBJ1-4, the V gene TRBV7-9; tentative D call: TRBD1 (5 bases). The V end lost 5 bases, the J end lost 8 bases, and 18 bases lay between the germline ends. Germline CDR1 SEHNR, CDR2 FQNEAQ (reference sequence). CDR3 length: 15 residues. The CDR3 DNA reads TGTGCCAGCAGCCCCCTTGGGGGGGATCGCGAAAAACTGTTTTTT. Its protein is CASSPLGGDREKLFF.

In this sample, this clone turned up once. A read error may account for a junction end that differs from germline. The rearrangement uses TRBV29-1 and TRBJ1-1, with a weak D call TRBD1 (5 bases). The CDR3 loop spans 12 amino acids. Germline V gene lookup returns CDR1 SQVTM and CDR2 ANQGSEA. The CDR3 sequence: CSFEGPAPEAFF. In DNA, the CDR3 is TGCAGCTTTGAGGGGCCTGCGCCTGAAGCTTTCTTT.

This clone was recorded once. The V and J genes are TRBV27 and TRBJ2-3; 7 bases are a match to TRBD1. The trim removed 4 bases at V and 1 base at J, leaving 8 bases unmatched. Germline V gene sequence: CDR1 MNHEY, CDR2 SMNVEV (reference sequence). The CDR3 totals 16 residues. The CDR3 DNA follows: TGTGCCAGCAGTTATGCTGACAGGGTAGGCACAGATACGCAGTATTTT. As protein: CASSYADRVGTDTQYF.

V gene TRBV6-5 combines with J gene TRBJ1-1; D not resolved. Germline CDR1 is MNHEY and CDR2 is SVGAGI. V lost 4 bases and J 2 bases, leaving 11 bases between the germline ends. This CDR3 is 14 amino acids long. Here the CDR3 DNA reads TGTGCCAGCAGTTCCCCAGGTGGTAACACTGAAGCTTTCTTT. Residues: CASSSPGGNTEAFF.